One sample yielded the 26 T cell receptor beta chains listed below, sequenced in a study of blood T cell repertoires in COVID-19. Clones were read by immunoSEQ multiplex PCR, and TCRdb kept only the in-frame ones, dropping some. The top ten clones hold roughly 8.4% of a sample with 85,000 to 100,000 clones, less than 85% of them seen once. Specimen: peripheral blood. These TCRs come from a middle-aged man who had recovered from COVID-19.

V and J are TRBV20-1 and TRBJ1-5; D is possibly TRBD1 (5 bases). Germline CDR1 is DFQATT and CDR2 is SNEGSKA (reference sequence). The length of the CDR3 is 11 residues. The V end was cut by 6 bases, the J end by 3 bases, with 6 bases between. CDR3 residues: CSAGDNQPQHF. The CDR3 DNA reads as TGCAGTGCAGGGGACAATCAGCCCCAGCATTTT.

The chain recombines TRBV7-2 with TRBJ1-1; 7 nucleotides match TRBD1. CDR3 size: 15 residues. Trimming at V came to 8 bases and at J to 1 base, leaving 10 bases not matched to a gene. The germline CDR1 and CDR2 sequences are SGHTA and FQGNSA. CDR3 sequence reads: CASRGGTGANTEAFF. DNA of the CDR3: TGTGCCAGCCGGGGGGGAACAGGGGCGAACACTGAAGCTTTCTTT. Using reference TRBV7-2 and TRBJ1-1 for the parts outside the CDR3, the full variable domain is GAGVSQSPSNKVTEKGKDVELRCDPISGHTALYWYRQSLGQGLEFLIYFQGNSAPDKSGLPSDRFSAERTGGSVSTLTIQRTQQEDSAVYLCASRGGTGANTEAFFGQGTRLTVV.

This sequence joins TRBV4-3 and TRBJ1-2, with no clear D. Germline V CDR1 and CDR2: LGHNA, YSLEER. CDR3 length equals 14 residues. Trimming pared 0 bases from V and 5 bases from J, leaving 10 bases between. Written as DNA, the CDR3 is TGCGCCAGCAGCCAAGAGCTGGGCCCTTATGGCTACACCTTC. Translated: CASSQELGPYGYTF.

CDR3 bases: TGTGCTAGTGGACTAGCGGGAGGACATCGGCAGTTCTTC. It encodes CASGLAGGHRQFF. The chain links TRBV12-5 to TRBJ2-1, with 12 bases matching TRBD2. Germline V gives CDR1 LGHNT, CDR2 FRNRAP. The trim removed 6 bases at V and 12 bases at J, leaving 6 bases unmatched. The CDR3 spans 13 residues.

The V gene is TRBV19, the J gene TRBJ1-2, with D uncertain. CDR3 length equals 14 residues. Germline V CDR1 and CDR2: LNHDA, SQIVND (reference sequence). Between the trimmed V and J ends, which lost 0 bases and 6 bases, there was a span of 11 bases. The CDR3 reads CASSIDRGRNGYTF. As DNA, the CDR3 is TGTGCCAGTAGTATAGATCGTGGCAGAAATGGCTACACCTTC. The complete variable domain, with remaining parts taken from reference TRBV19 and TRBJ1-2, reads DGGITQSPKYLFRKEGQNVTLSCEQNLNHDAMYWYRQDPGQGLRLIYYSQIVNDFQKGDIAEGYSVSREKKESFPLTVTSAQKNPTAFYLCASSIDRGRNGYTFGSGTRLTVV.

The rearrangement joins TRBV20-1 to TRBJ2-1; TRBD2 matches 8 bases. Per the germline V gene, CDR1 is DFQATT and CDR2 is SNEGSKA (reference sequence). V lost 3 bases, J lost 8 bases, and 6 bases stayed unmatched. The CDR3 extends over 13 amino acids. CDR3 amino acids: CSASREGRYEQFF. CDR3 nucleotides: TGCAGTGCTAGTCGGGAGGGCCGGTATGAGCAGTTCTTC.

This clone was seen a handful of times. The CDR3 DNA follows: TGTGCCAGCAGTCTAAGCGCGGGAGCCTCCTACGAGCAGTACTTC. This codes for CASSLSAGASYEQYF. The chain has TRBV27 and TRBJ2-7, with TRBD2 matching 7 bases. V dropped 5 bases and J dropped 0; count of bases not matched to a gene: 7. CDR3 length: 15 amino acids. CDR1 and CDR2 (germline): MNHEY, SMNVEV (reference sequence).

V gene TRBV5-1 combines with J gene TRBJ2-7; the D is unclear. The CDR3 totals 13 residues. The V end lost 0 bases, the J end lost 1 base, and 5 bases lay between the germline ends. CDR1 and CDR2 (germline): SGHRS, YFSETQ. The CDR3 sequence: CASSLDPSYEQYF. The CDR3 coding sequence is TGCGCCAGCAGCTTGGATCCTTCCTACGAGCAGTACTTC.

The rearrangement links TRBV9 to TRBJ1-3, with D possibly being TRBD1 (6 bases). Germline V lookup: CDR1 SGDLS, CDR2 YYNGEE. The CDR3 consists of 16 residues. Between the trimmed V and J ends, which lost 4 bases and 0 bases, there was a span of 14 bases. CDR3 coding DNA: TGTGCCAGCAGCCCACGACAGGTCGGCTCTGGAAACACCATATATTTT. Its translation is CASSPRQVGSGNTIYF.

The CDR3 nucleotides read TGTGCCAGCCACCCAGGAACTAATCAGCCCCAGCATTTT. This encodes CASHPGTNQPQHF. V is TRBV2 and J is TRBJ1-5; D remains ambiguous. The CDR3 length is 13 residues. The V and J ends lost 8 bases and 4 bases respectively, with 12 bases between them. Germline loops: CDR1 SNHLY, CDR2 FYNNEI.

V usage is TRBV28 and J usage is TRBJ2-1, with 8 bases matching TRBD1. The length of the CDR3 is 14 residues. Germline V CDR1 and CDR2: MDHEN, SYDVKM. The V gene end was trimmed by 7 bases and the J gene end by 4 bases; junction bases not matched to a gene: 6. CDR3: CASKGQGRYNEQFF. Written as DNA, the CDR3 is TGTGCCAGCAAAGGACAGGGACGATACAATGAGCAGTTCTTC.

The genes are TRBV5-1 and TRBJ2-1; 8 positions agree with TRBD2. The CDR3 is 13 amino acids. Germline V gene lookup returns CDR1 SGHRS and CDR2 YFSETQ. J gave up 8 bases and V 4 bases, and 5 bases lay outside the gene matches. CDR3 sequence: CASSPGGIYEQFF. DNA for the CDR3: TGCGCCAGCAGCCCGGGGGGGATTTATGAGCAGTTCTTC. Complete variable domain (other parts from reference TRBV5-1 and TRBJ2-1): KAGVTQTPRYLIKTRGQQVTLSCSPISGHRSVSWYQQTPGQGLQFLFEYFSETQRNKGNFPGRFSGRQFSNSRSEMNVSTLELGDSALYLCASSPGGIYEQFFGPGTRLTVL.

V and J are TRBV12-3 or TRBV12-4 and TRBJ1-1; TRBD1 matches at 8 bases. V shed 2 bases, J shed 11 bases, and the junction held 7 bases outside the gene matches. This CDR3 region has 13 residues. CDR3 loop: CASSLIQGAVAFF. In nucleotides, the CDR3 is TGTGCCAGCAGTTTAATTCAGGGGGCTGTGGCTTTCTTT.

The chain uses TRBV21-1 and TRBJ2-1; the D call of TRBD2 is as the table states it, not checked on the DNA. TRBV21-1 is shown as a pseudogene. The CDR3 is made up of 20 amino acids. The CDR3 bases are TGTGCCAGCAGCAAAGGGGTAACCGGCGGGAGCGCGAGGTCCTACAATGAGCAGTTCTTC. This sequence encodes CASSKGVTGGSARSYNEQFF.

The chain couples TRBV2 to TRBJ2-7; 8 positions agree with TRBD2. This CDR3 has 14 amino acids. Germline-derived CDR1 and CDR2 are SNHLY and FYNNEI. The junction had 8 bases not matched to a gene; V was cut back by 6 bases and J by 4 bases. CDR3 nucleotide sequence: TGTGCCAGCAGCTTACTAGCGGTAGGTTACGAGCAGTACTTC. Translation: CASSLLAVGYEQYF.

J is TRBJ1-1 and V is TRBV19, with a possible D match to TRBD1 (5 bases). Trimming removed 4 bases from V and 5 bases from J, with 11 bases in between. The CDR3 runs to 13 residues. Germline V CDR1 and CDR2: LNHDA, SQIVND (reference sequence). CDR3 sequence: CASSTAGRTEAFF. DNA for the CDR3: TGTGCCAGTAGTACCGCGGGACGGACTGAAGCTTTCTTT.

The genes are TRBV19 and TRBJ1-1; possibly TRBD1 for D (6 bases). Germline V gives CDR1 LNHDA, CDR2 SQIVND (reference sequence). This CDR3 is built from 14 residues. Between the trimmed V and J ends, which lost 3 bases and 8 bases, there was a span of 16 bases. The CDR3 protein is CASSIREGGGEAFF. CDR3 nucleotides: TGTGCCAGTAGTATCAGGGAGGGGGGCGGAGAAGCTTTCTTT.

V usage is TRBV11-1 and J usage is TRBJ1-4; the D is unclear. The germline V and J ends were trimmed by 3 bases and 8 bases, with 10 bases remaining between them. CDR1 and CDR2 (germline): SGHAT, FQDESV (reference sequence). The CDR3 totals 13 residues. CDR3 in amino acids: CASSFSGREKLFF. Written as DNA, the CDR3 is TGTGCCAGCAGCTTCTCGGGGAGAGAAAAACTGTTTTTT.

The J gene is TRBJ1-2, the V gene TRBV19; no clear D. The CDR3 totals 14 residues. Trimming took 3 bases from V and 2 from J, leaving 10 bases between them. CDR1 is LNHDA, CDR2 SQIVND, per germline (reference sequence). The chain's CDR3 is CASSMGRGNYGYTF. DNA of the CDR3: TGTGCCAGTAGTATGGGTCGAGGGAACTATGGCTACACCTTC.

In this sample, this clone turned up a few times. This chain uses TRBV12-5 with TRBJ1-6; TRBD1 matches 7 bases. Germline-derived CDR1 and CDR2 are LGHNT and FRNRAP. Trimming at V came to 11 bases and at J to 9 bases, leaving 10 bases not matched to a gene. There are 13 residues in the CDR3. The CDR3 is CASRRQGGSPLHF. The CDR3 DNA reads TGTGCTTCACGAAGACAGGGCGGTTCACCCCTCCACTTT.

The J gene is TRBJ1-4, the V gene TRBV5-1, with 10 nucleotides matching TRBD1. Per the germline V gene, CDR1 is SGHRS and CDR2 is YFSETQ. This CDR3 spans 14 amino acids. V dropped 0 bases and J dropped 12; count of bases not matched to a gene: 5. The DNA for the CDR3 is TGCGCCAGCAGCTTGGGACAGGGGGCTAGGCAACTGTTTTTT. Protein sequence: CASSLGQGARQLFF.

The V and J genes are TRBV19 and TRBJ1-5; D might be TRBD1 (5 bases). This CDR3 has 15 amino acids. The V and J ends lost 2 bases and 4 bases respectively, with 12 bases between them. Germline V CDR1 and CDR2: LNHDA, SQIVND (reference sequence). Here the CDR3 DNA reads TGTGCCAGTAGTATATTTGTGGCAGGGAATCAGCCCCAGCATTTT. It is translated as CASSIFVAGNQPQHF.

This clone was seen a handful of times. The CDR3 protein is CASSADGLRTPSYEQYF. The CDR3 DNA reads TGTGCCAGCAGTGCTGATGGGCTCAGGACACCCTCCTACGAGCAGTACTTC. V and J are TRBV27 and TRBJ2-7; a possible D gene is TRBD1 (5 bases). CDR3 size: 17 residues. V shed 5 bases and J shed 0 bases, with 20 bases lying between them. CDR1 and CDR2 from the germline V gene are MNHEY and SMNVEV (reference sequence).

The V call is TRBV15, the J call TRBJ2-7; no reliable D call. The CDR3 sequence is 13 residues long. The germline V gene has CDR1 LNHNV and CDR2 YYDKDF (reference sequence). V lost 0 bases and J 3 bases, leaving 6 bases between the germline ends. The CDR3 region is CATSRDRVYEQYF. Here the CDR3 DNA reads TGTGCCACCAGCAGAGATAGAGTCTACGAGCAGTACTTC.

This clone has just one count. The J gene is TRBJ2-5, the V gene TRBV6-9; 13 bases fit TRBD2. CDR1 is MNHGY, CDR2 SVAAGI, per germline. The length of the CDR3 is 17 residues. Trimming removed 7 bases from V and 1 base from J; junction bases left unmatched: 9. The CDR3 reads CASTETGLAGSQETQYF. CDR3 nucleotide sequence: TGTGCCAGCACCGAAACGGGACTAGCGGGGTCCCAAGAGACCCAGTACTTC.

This clone appeared a few times. The rearrangement uses TRBV7-3 and TRBJ2-7; D is perhaps TRBD2 (7 bases). The V gene's germline CDR1 is SGHTA and CDR2 FQGTGA. V lost 3 bases and J 4 bases, leaving 13 bases between the germline ends. The CDR3 loop spans 14 amino acids. DNA for the CDR3: TGTGCCAGCAGCTTTAACGGGGGGCCATACGAGCAGTACTTC. Translation: CASSFNGGPYEQYF.